Listed here are 9 T cell receptor beta chains from one sample, sequenced in a study of beta chain features in type 1 diabetes (dated by TCRdb to 2017 to 2018). Points the paper makes about the study in general: A moderate but significant shortening of TCRB CDR3 length was observed in type 1 diabetes patients in all four CD4+ subsets.

What these receptors recognize is not known. The library came from the immunoSEQ multiplex PCR assay. All of the isolated RNA was reverse transcribed with the High Capacity cDNA Reverse Transcription Kit, so expressed TCRB transcripts were sequenced. In its TCRdb copy, this immuneACCESS table keeps in-frame sequences only and misses some clones. Where compared with another copy, unresolved V genes explain less than half of these, and the others have no known cause. A total of about 740,000 clones appear in this sample, around 15% of them only once. The ten largest make up 0.022% of the sample. The sequencing sample was made of naive CD4+ T cells from blood. The label giving this sample's cell subset or site can be read as: true naive CD4+ T cells. The receptors were gathered from a man younger than 35 with type 1 diabetes.

This clone was counted a single time. This sequence joins TRBV4-3 and TRBJ2-1, with unresolved D. The germline gives CDR1 LGHNA, CDR2 YSLEER. The CDR3 sequence is 14 residues long. Trimming stripped 0 bases from V and 13 bases from J, with 16 bases between. The CDR3 sequence is CASSQDFVNFEQFF. In DNA form, the CDR3 reads TGCGCCAGCAGCCAAGATTTCGTAAATTTTGAACAGTTCTTC.

The chain combines TRBV30 with TRBJ2-5, with D tentatively TRBD2 (7 bases). The CDR3 runs 12 residues. V lost 6 bases, J lost 5 bases, and 13 bases lay in between. In germline, CDR1 is GTSNPN, CDR2 SVGIG (reference sequence). CDR3 sequence reads: CACLEGGETQYF. The CDR3 nucleotides are TGTGCCTGCCTCGAGGGGGGGGAGACCCAGTACTTC. The full variable domain, its missing parts supplied by reference TRBV30 and TRBJ2-5, is SQTIHQWPATLVQPVGSPLSLECTVEGTSNPNLYWYRQAAGRGLQLLFYSVGIGQISSEVPQNLSASRPQDRQFILSSKKLLLSDSGFYLCACLEGGETQYFGPGTRLLVL.

The gene calls are TRBV10-3 and TRBJ2-7, with D perhaps TRBD1 (6 bases). The V end was cut by 6 bases, the J end by 0 bases, with 15 bases between. The CDR3 is 15 residues long. Germline lookup yields CDR1 ENHRY and CDR2 SYGVKD. In nucleotides, the CDR3 is TGTGCCATCAGGGGGAGCACAGGGAGCTCCTACGAGCAGTACTTC. Its translation: CAIRGSTGSSYEQYF.

This sequence joins TRBV28 and TRBJ2-6; the match to TRBD1 covers 9 bases. The junction had 13 bases not matched to a gene; V was cut back by 8 bases and J by 2 bases. CDR3 length: 18 amino acids. Germline CDR1 reads MDHEN; CDR2 reads SYDVKM. CDR3 residues: CASLGTGGSKTGANVLTF. The CDR3, as DNA: TGTGCCAGCCTCGGAACAGGGGGCAGTAAGACTGGGGCCAACGTCCTGACTTTC.

V usage is TRBV7-9 and J usage is TRBJ2-1; 8 positions match TRBD2. The germline V gene encodes CDR1 SEHNR and CDR2 FQNEAQ (reference sequence). The J segment lost 6 bases and the V segment lost 1 base, leaving 5 bases of the junction unmatched. The CDR3 contains 15 residues. CDR3: CASSLEAGASNEQFF. CDR3 coding DNA: TGTGCCAGCAGCTTAGAAGCGGGGGCCAGCAATGAGCAGTTCTTC.

This chain uses TRBV7-9 with TRBJ2-7, with TRBD2 matching over 9 bases. Germline trimming cut 4 bases from V and 0 bases from J; bases unmatched to any gene: 4. CDR1 is SEHNR, CDR2 FQNEAQ, per germline (reference sequence). This CDR3 has 15 amino acids. DNA for the CDR3: TGTGCCAGCAGCTCTCTAGCGGGGAACTCCTACGAGCAGTACTTC. It yields the protein CASSSLAGNSYEQYF.

The V call is TRBV30, the J call TRBJ1-1, with D unresolved. Germline values: CDR1 GTSNPN, CDR2 SVGIG (reference sequence). Trimming cost V 5 bases and J 10 bases, with 14 bases left between them. The CDR3 runs 11 residues. The CDR3 spells CAWGPPKGAFF. The CDR3 DNA sequence: TGTGCCTGGGGCCCACCTAAGGGAGCTTTCTTT.

The J gene is TRBJ1-3, the V gene TRBV25-1, with TRBD1 matching over 7 bases. The CDR3 contains 15 residues. Germline CDR1 reads MGHDK; CDR2 reads SYGVNS. Unmatched junction bases numbered 7, after V lost 4 bases and J lost 4 bases. CDR3: CASSVTGDMGNTIYF. The CDR3 coding sequence is TGTGCCAGCAGTGTCACAGGGGACATGGGAAACACCATATATTTT.

The chain is built from TRBV5-1 and TRBJ2-1; 8 bases match TRBD1. Trimming cost V 7 bases and J 0 bases; bases outside gene matches: 3. Germline CDR1 is SGHRS and CDR2 is YFSETQ. CDR3 length equals 14 residues. In DNA, the CDR3 is TGCGCCAGCGACAGGGGTAGCTCCTACAATGAGCAGTTCTTC. It is translated as CASDRGSSYNEQFF.